One T cell receptor (beta chain) is described in this entry. As yet, its antigen is unknown. The authors reverse transcribed about 0.5 to 1 ug RNA with random hexamers. By means of immunoSEQ multiplex PCR, TCR beta CDR3 spanning 54 Vbeta and 13 Jbeta underwent amplification. One entry per CDR3 protein results from TCRdb running MiXCR on the immunoSEQ multiplex PCR reads. Of about 160,000 distinct CDR3 sequences detected, just over 90% appear once; the ten largest clones hold about 0.14%. These data belong to a study of CD8 T cells in Susac syndrome. Study-wide points: A relatively small number of individuals underwent TCR sequencing and HLA analysis.

Looked up from germline, CDR1 is SGHRS and CDR2 is YFSETQ. Trimming took 4 bases from V and 1 from J, leaving 11 bases between them. The CDR3 contains 14 residues. The sequence was collected from a human donor in good health. This chain links TRBV5-1 with TRBJ1-1; D unclear. Sequencing input: CD4+ T cells from PBMCs. The CDR3 DNA is TGCGCCAGCAGCCGCGAGGGTTCGAACACTGAAGCTTTCTTT. It codes for CASSREGSNTEAFF.